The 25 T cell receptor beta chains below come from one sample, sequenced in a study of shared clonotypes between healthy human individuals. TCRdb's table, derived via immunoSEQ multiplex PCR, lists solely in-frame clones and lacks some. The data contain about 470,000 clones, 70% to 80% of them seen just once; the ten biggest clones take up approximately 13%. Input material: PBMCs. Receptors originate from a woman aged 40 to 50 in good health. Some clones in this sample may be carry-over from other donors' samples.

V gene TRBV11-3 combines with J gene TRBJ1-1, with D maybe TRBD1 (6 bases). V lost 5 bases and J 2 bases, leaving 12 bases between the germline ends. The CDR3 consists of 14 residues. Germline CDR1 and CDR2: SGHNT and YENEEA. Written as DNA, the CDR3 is TGTGCCAGCAGCCCCGGGGGGGCTAACACTGAAGCTTTCTTT. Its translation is CASSPGGANTEAFF.

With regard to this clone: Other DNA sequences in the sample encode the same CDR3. CDR3 sequence (DNA): TGCGCCAGCAGCTTGGGGGTTGCAGAGACCCAGTACTTC. The encoded protein is CASSLGVAETQYF. V is TRBV5-1 and J is TRBJ2-5; D call uncertain. The CDR3 is made up of 13 amino acids. Germline CDR1 reads SGHRS; CDR2 reads YFSETQ. The V gene lost 0 bases and the J gene lost 4 bases, with 7 bases spanning the gap.

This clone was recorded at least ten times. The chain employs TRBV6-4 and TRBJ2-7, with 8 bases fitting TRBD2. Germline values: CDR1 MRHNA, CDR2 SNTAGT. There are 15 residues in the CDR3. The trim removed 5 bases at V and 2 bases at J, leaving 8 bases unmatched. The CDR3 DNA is TGTGCCAGCAGTCGCCAAGCGGGAGAGCCCTACGAGCAGTACTTC. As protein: CASSRQAGEPYEQYF.

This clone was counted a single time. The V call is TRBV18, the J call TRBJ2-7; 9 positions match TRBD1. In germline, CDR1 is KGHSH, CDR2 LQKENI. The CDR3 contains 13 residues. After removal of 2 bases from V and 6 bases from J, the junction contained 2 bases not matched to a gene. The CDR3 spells CASSPWTGAEQYF. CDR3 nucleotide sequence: TGTGCCAGCTCACCATGGACAGGGGCCGAGCAGTACTTC.

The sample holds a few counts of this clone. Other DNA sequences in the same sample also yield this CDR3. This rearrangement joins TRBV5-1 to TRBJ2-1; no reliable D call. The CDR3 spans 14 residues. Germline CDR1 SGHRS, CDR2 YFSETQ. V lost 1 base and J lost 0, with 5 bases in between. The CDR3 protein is CASSLPSSYNEQFF. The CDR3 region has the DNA TGCGCCAGCAGCTTGCCGAGCTCCTACAATGAGCAGTTCTTC.

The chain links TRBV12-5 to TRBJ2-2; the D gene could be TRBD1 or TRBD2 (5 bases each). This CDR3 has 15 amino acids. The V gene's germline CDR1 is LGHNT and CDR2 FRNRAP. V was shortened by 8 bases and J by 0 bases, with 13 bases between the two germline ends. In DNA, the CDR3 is TGTGCTAGTTCTGAGGGGCCCGCGAACACCGGGGAGCTGTTTTTT. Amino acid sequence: CASSEGPANTGELFF.

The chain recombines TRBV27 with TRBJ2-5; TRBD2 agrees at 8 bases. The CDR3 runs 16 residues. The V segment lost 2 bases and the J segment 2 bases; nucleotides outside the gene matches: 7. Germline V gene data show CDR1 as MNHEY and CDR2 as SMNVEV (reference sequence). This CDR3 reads CASSLGRVAGQETQYF. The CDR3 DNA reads TGTGCCAGCAGTTTAGGTAGGGTAGCGGGGCAAGAGACCCAGTACTTC.

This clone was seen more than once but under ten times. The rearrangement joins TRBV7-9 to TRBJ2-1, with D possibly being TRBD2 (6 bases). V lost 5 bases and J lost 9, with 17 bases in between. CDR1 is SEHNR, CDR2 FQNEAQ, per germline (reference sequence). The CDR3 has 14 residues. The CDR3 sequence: CASSPLGGSSEQFF. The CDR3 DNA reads TGTGCCAGCAGCCCCCTAGGAGGGTCGAGTGAGCAGTTCTTC.

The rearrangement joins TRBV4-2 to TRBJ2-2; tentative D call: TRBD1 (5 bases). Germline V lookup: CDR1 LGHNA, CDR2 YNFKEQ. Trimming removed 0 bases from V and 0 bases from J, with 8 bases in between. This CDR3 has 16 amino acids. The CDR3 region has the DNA TGTGCCAGCAGCCAAGATCAACAGGCGAACACCGGGGAGCTGTTTTTT. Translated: CASSQDQQANTGELFF.

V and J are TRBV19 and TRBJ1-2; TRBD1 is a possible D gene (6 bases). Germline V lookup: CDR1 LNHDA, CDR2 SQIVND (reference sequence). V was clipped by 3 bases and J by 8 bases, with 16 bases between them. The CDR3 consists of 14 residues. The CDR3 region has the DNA TGTGCCAGTAGTATCGGGGCAGGGGTTGGCGGCTACACCTTC. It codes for CASSIGAGVGGYTF.

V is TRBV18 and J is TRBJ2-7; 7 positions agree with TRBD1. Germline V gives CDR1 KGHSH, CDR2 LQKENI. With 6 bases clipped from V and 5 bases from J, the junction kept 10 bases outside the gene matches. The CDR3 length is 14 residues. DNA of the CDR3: TGTGCCAGCTCTCGACAGGGCGGAAAGAACGAGCAGTACTTC. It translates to CASSRQGGKNEQYF.

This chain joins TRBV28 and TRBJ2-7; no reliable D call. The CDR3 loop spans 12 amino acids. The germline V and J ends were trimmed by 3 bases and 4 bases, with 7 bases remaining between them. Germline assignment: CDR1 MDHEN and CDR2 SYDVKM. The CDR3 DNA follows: TGTGCCAGCAGTTTTGATAAATACGAGCAGTACTTC. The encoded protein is CASSFDKYEQYF.

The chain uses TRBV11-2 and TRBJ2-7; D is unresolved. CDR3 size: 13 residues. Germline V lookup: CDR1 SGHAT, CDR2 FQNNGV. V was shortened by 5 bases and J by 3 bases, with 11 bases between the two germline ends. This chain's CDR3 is CASSPDLLYEQYF. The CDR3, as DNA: TGTGCCAGCAGCCCGGACCTCCTCTACGAGCAGTACTTC.

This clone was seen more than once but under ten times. CDR3 sequence: CATAFSGRKTQYF. The CDR3 DNA reads as TGCGCCACGGCATTTAGCGGGAGGAAGACCCAGTACTTC. The chain recombines TRBV10-2 with TRBJ2-5, with TRBD2 matching over 10 bases. With 10 bases clipped from V and 6 bases from J, the junction kept 8 bases outside the gene matches. From germline, CDR1 is WSHSY and CDR2 SAAADI. CDR3 length: 13 amino acids.

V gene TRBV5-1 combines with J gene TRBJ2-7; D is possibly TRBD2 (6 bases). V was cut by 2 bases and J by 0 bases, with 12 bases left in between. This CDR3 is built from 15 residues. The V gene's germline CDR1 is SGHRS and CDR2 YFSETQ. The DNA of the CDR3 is TGCGCCAGCAGCTTCGCGGGGACCCCCTCCTACGAGCAGTACTTC. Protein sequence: CASSFAGTPSYEQYF.

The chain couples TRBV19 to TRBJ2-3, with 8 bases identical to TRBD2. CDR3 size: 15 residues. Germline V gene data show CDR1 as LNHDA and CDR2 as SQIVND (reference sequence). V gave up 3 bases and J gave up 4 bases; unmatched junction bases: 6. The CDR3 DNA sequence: TGTGCCAGTAGTATGACTAGCGCGAGAGCAGATACGCAGTATTTT. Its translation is CASSMTSARADTQYF.

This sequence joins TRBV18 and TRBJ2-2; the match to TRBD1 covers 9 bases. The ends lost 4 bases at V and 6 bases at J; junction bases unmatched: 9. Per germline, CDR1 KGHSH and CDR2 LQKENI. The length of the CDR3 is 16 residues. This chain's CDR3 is CASSQRTGAASGELFF. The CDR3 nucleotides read TGTGCCAGCTCACAACGGACAGGGGCGGCGTCCGGGGAGCTGTTTTTT.

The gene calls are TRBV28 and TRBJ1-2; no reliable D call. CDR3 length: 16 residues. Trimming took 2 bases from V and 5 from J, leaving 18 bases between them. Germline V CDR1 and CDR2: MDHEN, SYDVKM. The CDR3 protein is CASSLPVGSAEYGYTF. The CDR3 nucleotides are TGTGCCAGCAGTTTACCTGTCGGGTCGGCAGAGTATGGCTACACCTTC.

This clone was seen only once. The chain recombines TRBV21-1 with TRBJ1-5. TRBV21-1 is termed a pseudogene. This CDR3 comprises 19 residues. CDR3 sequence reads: CASSPSPGMIYYSNQPQHF. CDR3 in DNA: TGTGCCAGCAGCCCCTCCCCGGGAATGATATACTATAGCAATCAGCCCCAGCATTTT.

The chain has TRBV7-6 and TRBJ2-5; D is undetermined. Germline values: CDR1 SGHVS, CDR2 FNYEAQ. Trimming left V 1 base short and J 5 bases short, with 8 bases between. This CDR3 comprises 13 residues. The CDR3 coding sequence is TGTGCCAGCAGCTTAGGCGCCCGGGAGACCCAGTACTTC. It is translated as CASSLGARETQYF. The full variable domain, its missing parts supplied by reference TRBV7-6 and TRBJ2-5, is GAGVSQSPRYKVTKRGQDVALRCDPISGHVSLYWYRQALGQGPEFLTYFNYEAQQDKSGLPNDRFSAERPEGSISTLTIQRTEQRDSAMYRCASSLGARETQYFGPGTRLLVL.

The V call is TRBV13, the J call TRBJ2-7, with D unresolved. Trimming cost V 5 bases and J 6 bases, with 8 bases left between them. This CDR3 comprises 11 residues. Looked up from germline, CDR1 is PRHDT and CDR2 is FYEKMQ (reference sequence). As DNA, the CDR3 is TGTGCCAGCAGCCCCCATAGCGAGCAGTACTTC. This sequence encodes CASSPHSEQYF.

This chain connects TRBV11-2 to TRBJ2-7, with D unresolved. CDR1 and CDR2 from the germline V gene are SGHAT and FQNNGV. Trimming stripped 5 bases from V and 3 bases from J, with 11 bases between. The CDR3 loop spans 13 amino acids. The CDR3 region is CASSPGYDYEQYF. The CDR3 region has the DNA TGTGCCAGCAGCCCCGGGTACGACTACGAGCAGTACTTC.

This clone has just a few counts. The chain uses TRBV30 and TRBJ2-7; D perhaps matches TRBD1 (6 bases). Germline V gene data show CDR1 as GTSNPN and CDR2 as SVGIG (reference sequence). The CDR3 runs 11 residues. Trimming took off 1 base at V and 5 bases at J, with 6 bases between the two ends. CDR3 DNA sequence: TGTGCCTGGAGTGACAGGGACGAGCAGTACTTC. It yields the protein CAWSDRDEQYF.

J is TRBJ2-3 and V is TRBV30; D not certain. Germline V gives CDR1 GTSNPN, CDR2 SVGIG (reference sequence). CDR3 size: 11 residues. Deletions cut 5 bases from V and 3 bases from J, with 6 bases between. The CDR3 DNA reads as TGTGCCTGGCACTCTACAGATACGCAGTATTTT. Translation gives CAWHSTDTQYF.

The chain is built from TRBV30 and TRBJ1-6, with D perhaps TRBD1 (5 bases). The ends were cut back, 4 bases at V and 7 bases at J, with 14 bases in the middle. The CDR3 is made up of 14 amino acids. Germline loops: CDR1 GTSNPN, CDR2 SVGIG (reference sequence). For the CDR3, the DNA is TGTGCCTGGACCGCGGGACGCCCGAATTCACCCCTCCACTTT. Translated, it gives CAWTAGRPNSPLHF.